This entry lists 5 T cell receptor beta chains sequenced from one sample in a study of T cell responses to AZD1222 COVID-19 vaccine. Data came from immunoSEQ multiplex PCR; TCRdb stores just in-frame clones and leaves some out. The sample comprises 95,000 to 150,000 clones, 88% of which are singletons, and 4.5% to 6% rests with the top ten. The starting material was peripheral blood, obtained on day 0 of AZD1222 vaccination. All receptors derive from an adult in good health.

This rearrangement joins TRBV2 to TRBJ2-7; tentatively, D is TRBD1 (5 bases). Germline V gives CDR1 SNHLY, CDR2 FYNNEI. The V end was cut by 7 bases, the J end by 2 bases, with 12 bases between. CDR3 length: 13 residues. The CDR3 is CASNLKGTYEQYF. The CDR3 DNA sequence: TGTGCCAGCAATCTGAAGGGGACCTACGAGCAGTACTTC.

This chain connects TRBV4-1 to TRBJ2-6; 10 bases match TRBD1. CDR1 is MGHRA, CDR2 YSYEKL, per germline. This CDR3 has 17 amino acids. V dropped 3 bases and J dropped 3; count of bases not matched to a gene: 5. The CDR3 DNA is TGCGCCAGCAGCCAGCCCGGGACAGGGGTTGGGGCCAACGTCCTGACTTTC. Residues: CASSQPGTGVGANVLTF.

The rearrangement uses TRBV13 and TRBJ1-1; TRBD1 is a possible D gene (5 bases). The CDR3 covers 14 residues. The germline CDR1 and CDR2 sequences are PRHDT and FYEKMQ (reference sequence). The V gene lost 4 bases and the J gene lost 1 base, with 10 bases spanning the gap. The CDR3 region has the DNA TGTGCCAGCAGCTCGGGACCGAGGAACACTGAAGCTTTCTTT. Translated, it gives CASSSGPRNTEAFF.

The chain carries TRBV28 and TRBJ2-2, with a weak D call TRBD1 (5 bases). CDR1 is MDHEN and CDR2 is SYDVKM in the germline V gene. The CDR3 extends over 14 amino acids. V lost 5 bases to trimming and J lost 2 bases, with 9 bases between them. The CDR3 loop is CASSGQGNTGELFF. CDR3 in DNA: TGTGCCAGCAGTGGGCAGGGCAACACCGGGGAGCTGTTTTTT.

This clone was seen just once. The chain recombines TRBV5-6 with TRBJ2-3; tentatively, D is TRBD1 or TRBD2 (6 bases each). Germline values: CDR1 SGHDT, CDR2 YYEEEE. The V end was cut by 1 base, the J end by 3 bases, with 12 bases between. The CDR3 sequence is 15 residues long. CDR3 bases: TGTGCCAGCAGCTTGCCAGGGGAGGCGACAGATACGCAGTATTTT. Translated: CASSLPGEATDTQYF.